This T cell receptor beta chain was recorded in a study of graft-versus-host responses after intestinal transplantation. Study background: Among the recipients, all got anti-thymocyte globulin induction and then tacrolimus and steroids for 3 to 4 years.

Notes on this clone: The antigen is unknown.

Generated by immunoSEQ multiplex PCR, the TCRdb table keeps only in-frame clones and is missing some. The table lists tens of thousands of clones, about 94% of them singletons. Findings and limits, study-wide: GvH clones surfaced in recipient marrow, some emerging earlier in ileum or blood. The highest levels of circulating GvH clones went along with early declines in HvG clones after transplant.

The length of the CDR3 is 15 residues. This clonotype was obtained from a human donor who received an intestinal transplant. This chain joins TRBV12-1 and TRBJ2-5; the DNA was not compared with TRBD1, the D call given in the table. TRBV12-1 is deemed a pseudogene. Specimen: unstimulated CD8+ T cells sorted from spleen or lymph node cells, collected before intestinal transplant. CDR3 sequence: CASSPCRGRKETQYF. DNA for the CDR3: TGTGCCAGCAGCCCCTGCAGGGGGCGTAAAGAGACCCAGTACTTC.